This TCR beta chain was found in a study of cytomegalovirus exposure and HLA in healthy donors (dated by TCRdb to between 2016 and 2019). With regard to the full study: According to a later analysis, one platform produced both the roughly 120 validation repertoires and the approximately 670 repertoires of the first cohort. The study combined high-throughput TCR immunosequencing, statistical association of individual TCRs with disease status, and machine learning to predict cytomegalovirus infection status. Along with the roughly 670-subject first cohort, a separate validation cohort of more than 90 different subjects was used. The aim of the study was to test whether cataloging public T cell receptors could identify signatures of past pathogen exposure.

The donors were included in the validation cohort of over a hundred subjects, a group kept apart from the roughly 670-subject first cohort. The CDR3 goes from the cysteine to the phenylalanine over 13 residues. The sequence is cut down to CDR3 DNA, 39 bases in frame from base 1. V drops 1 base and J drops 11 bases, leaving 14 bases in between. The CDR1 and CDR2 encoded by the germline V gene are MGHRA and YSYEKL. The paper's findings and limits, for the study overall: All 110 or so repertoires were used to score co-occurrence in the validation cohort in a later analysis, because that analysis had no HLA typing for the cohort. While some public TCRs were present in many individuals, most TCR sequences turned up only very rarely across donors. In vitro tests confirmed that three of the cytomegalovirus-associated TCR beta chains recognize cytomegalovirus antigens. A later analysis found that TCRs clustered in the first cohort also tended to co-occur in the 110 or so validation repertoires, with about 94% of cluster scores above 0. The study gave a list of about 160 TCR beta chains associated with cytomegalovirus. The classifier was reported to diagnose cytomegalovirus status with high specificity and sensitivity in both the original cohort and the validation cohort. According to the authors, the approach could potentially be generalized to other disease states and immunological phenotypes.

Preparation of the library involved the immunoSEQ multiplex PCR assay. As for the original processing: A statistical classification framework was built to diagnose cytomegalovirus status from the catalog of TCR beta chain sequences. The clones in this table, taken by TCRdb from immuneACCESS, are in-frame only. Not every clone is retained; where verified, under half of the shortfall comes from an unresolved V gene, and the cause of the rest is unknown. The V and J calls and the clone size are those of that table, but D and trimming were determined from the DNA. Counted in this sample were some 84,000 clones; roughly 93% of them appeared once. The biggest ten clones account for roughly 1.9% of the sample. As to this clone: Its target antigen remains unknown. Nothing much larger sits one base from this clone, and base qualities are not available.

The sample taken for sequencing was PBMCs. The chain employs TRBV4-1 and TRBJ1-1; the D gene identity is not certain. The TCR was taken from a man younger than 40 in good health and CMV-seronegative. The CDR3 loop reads CASSQGFVVQAFF. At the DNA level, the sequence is TGCGCCAGCAGCCAAGGCTTCGTTGTCCAGGCTTTCTTT.